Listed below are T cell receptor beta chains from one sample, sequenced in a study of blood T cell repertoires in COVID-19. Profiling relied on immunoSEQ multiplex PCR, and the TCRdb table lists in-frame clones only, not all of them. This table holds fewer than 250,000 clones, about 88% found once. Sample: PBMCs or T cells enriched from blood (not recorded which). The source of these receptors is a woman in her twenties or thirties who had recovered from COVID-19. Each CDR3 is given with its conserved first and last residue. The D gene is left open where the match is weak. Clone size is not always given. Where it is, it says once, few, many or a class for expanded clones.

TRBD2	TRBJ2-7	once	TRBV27	TGTGCCAGCAGTTTGATCCTAGCGGGAGGGCCTTCCGAGCAGTACTTC	CASSLILAGGPSEQYF
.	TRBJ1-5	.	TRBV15	TGTGCCACCAGCAGAGAGAGGAATCAGCCCCAGCATTTT	CATSRERNQPQHF
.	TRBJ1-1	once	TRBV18	TGTGCCAGCTCACCACGAGGGGGAGGGACTGAAGCTTTCTTT	CASSPRGGGTEAFF
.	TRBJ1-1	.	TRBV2	TGTGCCAGCAACCTAGACGGCGGGGCTGTTGAAGCTTTCTTT	CASNLDGGAVEAFF
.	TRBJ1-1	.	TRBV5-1	TGCGCCAGCAGCTTGGGAGCCGCTGAAGCTTTCTTT	CASSLGAAEAFF
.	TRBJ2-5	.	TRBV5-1	TGCGCCAGCAGCTCCCTCGCGGGGGAGACCCAGTACTTC	CASSSLAGETQYF
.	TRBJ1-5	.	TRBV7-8	TGTGCCAGCAGCCGGAGGGCGGGCAATCAGCCCCAGCATTTT	CASSRRAGNQPQHF
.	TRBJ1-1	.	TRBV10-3	TGTGCCATCACCCTTGACAAGAACACTGAAGCTTTCTTT	CAITLDKNTEAFF
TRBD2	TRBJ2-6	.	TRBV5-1	TGCGCCAGCAGCCCGGGACTAATATCTGGGGCCAACGTCCTGACTTTC	CASSPGLISGANVLTF
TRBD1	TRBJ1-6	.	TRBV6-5	TGTGCCAGCAGTTACGGAGGGACAGGGGGCCTCCTCCACTTT	CASSYGGTGGLLHF
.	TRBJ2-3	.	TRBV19	TGTGCCAGTAAATCCGCGGGAAGCACAGATACGCAGTATTTT	CASKSAGSTDTQYF
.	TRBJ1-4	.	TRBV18	TGTGCCAGCTCACCGGACTCCTCCATAAAACTGTTTTTT	CASSPDSSIKLFF
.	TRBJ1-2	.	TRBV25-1	TGTGCCAGCAAACCCCCCTTCGGGGGCTATGGCTACACCTTC	CASKPPFGGYGYTF
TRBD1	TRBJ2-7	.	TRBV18	TGTGCCAGCTCACCAACCCCCGGGACAGGGGGCGTGGGTTCGTCTTACGAGCAGTACTTC	CASSPTPGTGGVGSSYEQYF
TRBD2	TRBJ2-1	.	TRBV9	TGTGCCAGCAGCGTAGGGACTAGCGGTTACAATGAGCAGTTCTTC	CASSVGTSGYNEQFF
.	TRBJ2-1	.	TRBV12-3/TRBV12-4	TGTGCGGTGGGAGTCTCCTACAATGAGCAGTTCTTC	CAVGVSYNEQFF
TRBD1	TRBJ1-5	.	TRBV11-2	TGTGCCAGCAGCTCGGGACAGGGTTTTAGTCAGCCCCAGCATTTT	CASSSGQGFSQPQHF
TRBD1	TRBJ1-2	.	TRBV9	TGTGCCAGCAGCCCAGGGACAGAGAACTATGGCTACACCTTC	CASSPGTENYGYTF
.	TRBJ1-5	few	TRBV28	TGTGCCAGCAGTCGAGACAGTTATCAGCCCCAGCATTTT	CASSRDSYQPQHF
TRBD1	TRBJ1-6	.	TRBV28	TGTGCCAGCAGTAAAACAGGGGTCAGGTCACCCCTCCACTTT	CASSKTGVRSPLHF
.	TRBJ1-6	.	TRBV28	TGTGCCAGCACCCGCGACAGCTCCTATAATTCACCCCTCCACTTT	CASTRDSSYNSPLHF
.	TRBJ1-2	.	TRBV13	TGTGCCAGCAGCTTTGGACAGCCCTTCGGGTATGGCTACACCTTC	CASSFGQPFGYGYTF
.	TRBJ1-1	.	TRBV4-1	TGCGCCAGCAGCCACTCCTTACAGGGAAGCACTGAAGCTTTCTTT	CASSHSLQGSTEAFF
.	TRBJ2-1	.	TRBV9	TGTGCCAGCAGCGTAGAAAATAGCGGTAAATACAATGAGCAGTTCTTC	CASSVENSGKYNEQFF
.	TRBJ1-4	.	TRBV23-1	TGCGCCAGCAGTCAATGGTTCGGGTGCATCACATATAATGAAAAACTGTTTTTT	CASSQWFGCITYNEKLFF
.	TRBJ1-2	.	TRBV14	TGTGCCAGCAGCCAAGAAGTAGGGGTCGGCTATGGCTACACCTTC	CASSQEVGVGYGYTF
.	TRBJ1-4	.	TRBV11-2	TGTGCCAGCAGCTTAGTCCAGGAGGTCGAAAAACTGTTTTTT	CASSLVQEVEKLFF
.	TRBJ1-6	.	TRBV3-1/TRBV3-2	TGTGCCAGCAGCCAAGATGGAGCCGTCTTTACTTCACCCCTCCACTTT	CASSQDGAVFTSPLHF
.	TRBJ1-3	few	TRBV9	TGTGCCAGCAGCCGTGGGCCAGTCTCTGGAAACACCATATATTTT	CASSRGPVSGNTIYF
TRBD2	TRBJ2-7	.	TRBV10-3	TGTGCCATCAGTGAGGGTTTAACGGGTTTAGCGGGAGCCTACGAGCAGTACTTC	CAISEGLTGLAGAYEQYF
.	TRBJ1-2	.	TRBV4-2	TGTGCCAGCAGCCAAGGAACGGGGAGCAACTATGGCTACACCTTC	CASSQGTGSNYGYTF
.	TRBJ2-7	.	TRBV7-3	TGTGCCAGCAGCTTCGACAGGACGGCCGAGCAGTACTTC	CASSFDRTAEQYF
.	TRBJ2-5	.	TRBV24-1	TGTGCCACCAGTGAAATTTCCCCTGGACTGTCTCACGAGACCCAGTACTTC	CATSEISPGLSHETQYF
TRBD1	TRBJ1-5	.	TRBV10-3	TGTGCCATCAGTGAGAGGCCAGGGGGCGATCAGCCCCAGCATTTT	CAISERPGGDQPQHF
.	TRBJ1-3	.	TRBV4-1	TGCGCCAGCAGCCAAGATCCGGGTGGTTCTTATTCCTCTGGAAACACCATATATTTT	CASSQDPGGSYSSGNTIYF
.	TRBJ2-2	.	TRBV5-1	TGCGCCAGCAGCTTGAGGGGCGGGGAGCTGTTTTTT	CASSLRGGELFF
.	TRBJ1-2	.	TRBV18	TGTGCCAGCTCACCATTGGCAGGGGTTGGCTACACCTTC	CASSPLAGVGYTF
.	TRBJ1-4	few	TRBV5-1	TGCGCCAGCAGCTTACAGGCGGATAATGAAAAACTGTTTTTT	CASSLQADNEKLFF
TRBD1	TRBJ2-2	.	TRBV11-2	TGTGCCAGCAGCTATCGTCCCGGGACAGGGAAATCGAACACCGGGGAGCTGTTTTTT	CASSYRPGTGKSNTGELFF
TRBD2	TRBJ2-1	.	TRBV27	TGTGCCAGCAGTCCACTGCCGGGAGCGGGAGCCCCCTACAATGAGCAGTTCTTC	CASSPLPGAGAPYNEQFF
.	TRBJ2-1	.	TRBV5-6	TGTGCCAGCAGCTTGGCGCCTAGTTCCTACAATGAGCAGTTCTTC	CASSLAPSSYNEQFF
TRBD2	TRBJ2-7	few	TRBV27	TGTGCCAGCTACGGACTAGCGGCACCCTACGAGCAGTACTTC	CASYGLAAPYEQYF
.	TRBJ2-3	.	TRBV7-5	TGTGCCAGAAGCTTATACGGTAGCGGGACTAGCACAGATACGCAGTATTTT	CARSLYGSGTSTDTQYF
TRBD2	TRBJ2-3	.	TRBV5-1	TGCGCCAGCAGCTTGGATGGACTAGCGGGTACGCAGTATTTT	CASSLDGLAGTQYF
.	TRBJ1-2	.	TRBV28	TGTGCCAGCATCGGATCAGGGGTTAATGGCTACACCTTC	CASIGSGVNGYTF
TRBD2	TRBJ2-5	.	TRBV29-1	TGCAGCGTTGAAGGGGGGGGTTTAGAGACCCAGTACTTC	CSVEGGGLETQYF
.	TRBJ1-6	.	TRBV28	TGTGCCAGCAGCCCGGTGAGCTCCTATAATTCACCCCTCCACTTT	CASSPVSSYNSPLHF
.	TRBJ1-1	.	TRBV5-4	TGTGCCAGCAGCAGTCTACAGGGCCTGAACACTGAAGCTTTCTTT	CASSSLQGLNTEAFF
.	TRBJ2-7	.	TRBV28	TGTGCCAGCAGTCTCAGGCCCTACGAGCAGTACTTC	CASSLRPYEQYF
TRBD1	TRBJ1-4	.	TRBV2	TGTGCCAGCAGCAGGGGGCAGGTAGAAAAACTGTTTTTT	CASSRGQVEKLFF
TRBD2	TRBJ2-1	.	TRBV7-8	TGTGCCAGCAGTTACACTAGCGGAGCCTACAATGAGCAGTTCTTC	CASSYTSGAYNEQFF